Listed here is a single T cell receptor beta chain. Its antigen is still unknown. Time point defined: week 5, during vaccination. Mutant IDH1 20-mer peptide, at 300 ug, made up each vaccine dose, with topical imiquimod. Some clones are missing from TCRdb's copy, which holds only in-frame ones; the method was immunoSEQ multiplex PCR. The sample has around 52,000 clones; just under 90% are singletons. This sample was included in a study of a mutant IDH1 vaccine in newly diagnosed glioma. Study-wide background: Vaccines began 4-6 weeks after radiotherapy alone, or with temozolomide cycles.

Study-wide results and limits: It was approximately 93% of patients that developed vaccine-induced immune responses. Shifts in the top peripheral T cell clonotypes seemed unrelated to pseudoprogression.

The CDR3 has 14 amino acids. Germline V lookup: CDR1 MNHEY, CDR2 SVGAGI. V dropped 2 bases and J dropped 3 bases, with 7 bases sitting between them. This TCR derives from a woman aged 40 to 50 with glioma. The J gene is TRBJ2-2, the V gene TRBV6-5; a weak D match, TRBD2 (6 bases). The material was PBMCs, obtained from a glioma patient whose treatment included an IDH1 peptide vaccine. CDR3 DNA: TGTGCCAGCAGTTACGGGACTTACACCGGGGAGCTGTTTTTT. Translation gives CASSYGTYTGELFF.